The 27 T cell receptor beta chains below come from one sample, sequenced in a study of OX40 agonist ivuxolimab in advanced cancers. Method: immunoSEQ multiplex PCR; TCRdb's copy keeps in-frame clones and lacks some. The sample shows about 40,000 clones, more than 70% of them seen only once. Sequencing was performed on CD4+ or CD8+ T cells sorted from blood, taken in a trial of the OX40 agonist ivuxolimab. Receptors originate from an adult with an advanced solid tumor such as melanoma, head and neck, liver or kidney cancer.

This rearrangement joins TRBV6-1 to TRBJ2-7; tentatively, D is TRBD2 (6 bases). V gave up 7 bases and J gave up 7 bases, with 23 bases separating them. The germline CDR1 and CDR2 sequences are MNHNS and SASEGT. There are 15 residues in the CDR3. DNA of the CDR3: TGTGCCAGCACCGAGGACTGGCGGGGCGTGGTGGAGCAGTACTTC. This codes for CASTEDWRGVVEQYF.

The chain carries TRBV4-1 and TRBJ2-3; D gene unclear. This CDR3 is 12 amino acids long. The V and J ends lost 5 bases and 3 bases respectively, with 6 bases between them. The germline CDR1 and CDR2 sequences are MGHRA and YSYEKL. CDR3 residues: CASSETTDTQYF. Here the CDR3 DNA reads TGCGCCAGCAGCGAGACAACAGATACGCAGTATTTT.

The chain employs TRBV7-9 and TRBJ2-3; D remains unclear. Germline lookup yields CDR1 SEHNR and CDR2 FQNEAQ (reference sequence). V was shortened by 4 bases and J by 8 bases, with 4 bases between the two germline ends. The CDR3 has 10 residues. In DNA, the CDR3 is TGTGCCAGCAGCTCCGGTACGCAGTATTTT. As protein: CASSSGTQYF.

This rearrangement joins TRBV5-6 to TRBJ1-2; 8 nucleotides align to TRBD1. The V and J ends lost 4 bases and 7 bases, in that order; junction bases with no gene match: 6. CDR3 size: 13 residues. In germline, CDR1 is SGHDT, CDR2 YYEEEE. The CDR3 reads CASSPDRVAGYTF. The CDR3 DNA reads TGTGCCAGCAGCCCGGACAGGGTAGCTGGCTACACCTTC. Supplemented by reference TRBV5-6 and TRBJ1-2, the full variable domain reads DAGVTQSPTHLIKTRGQQVTLRCSPKSGHDTVSWYQQALGQGPQFIFQYYEEEERQRGNFPDRFSGHQFPNYSSELNVNALLLGDSALYLCASSPDRVAGYTFGSGTRLTVV.

The CDR3 sequence: CASSQDPGPVNTEAFF. The CDR3 DNA is TGCGCCAGCAGCCAAGACCCAGGGCCTGTGAACACTGAAGCTTTCTTT. The gene calls are TRBV4-1 and TRBJ1-1; D may be TRBD1 (5 bases). The CDR3 is 16 residues long. CDR1 is MGHRA, CDR2 YSYEKL, per germline. The germline V and J ends were trimmed by 0 bases and 0 bases, with 11 bases remaining between them.

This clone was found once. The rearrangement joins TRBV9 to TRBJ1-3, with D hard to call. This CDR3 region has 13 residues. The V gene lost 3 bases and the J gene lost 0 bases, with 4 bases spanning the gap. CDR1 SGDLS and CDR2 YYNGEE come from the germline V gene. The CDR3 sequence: CASSGSSGNTIYF. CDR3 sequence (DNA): TGTGCCAGCAGCGGGAGCTCTGGAAACACCATATATTTT.

Here the CDR3 reads CASSFLGNYEQFF. CDR3 sequence (DNA): TGTGCCAGCAGTTTTCTGGGGAACTATGAGCAGTTCTTC. The rearrangement joins TRBV28 to TRBJ2-1; no definite D call. The CDR3 runs to 13 residues. The germline gives CDR1 MDHEN, CDR2 SYDVKM. The V end was cut by 3 bases, the J end by 8 bases, with 11 bases between.

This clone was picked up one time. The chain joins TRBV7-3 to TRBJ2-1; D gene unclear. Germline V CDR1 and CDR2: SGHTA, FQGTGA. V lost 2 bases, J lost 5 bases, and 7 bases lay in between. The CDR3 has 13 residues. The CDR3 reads CASSLGLHNEQFF. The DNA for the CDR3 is TGTGCCAGCAGCTTAGGGCTCCACAATGAGCAGTTCTTC.

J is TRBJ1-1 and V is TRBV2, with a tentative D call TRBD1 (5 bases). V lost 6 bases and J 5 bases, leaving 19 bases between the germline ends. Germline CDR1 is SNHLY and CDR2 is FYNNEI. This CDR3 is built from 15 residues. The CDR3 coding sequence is TGTGCCAGCAGCCTCATCAGGGCTGGAAGGACTGAAGCTTTCTTT. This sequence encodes CASSLIRAGRTEAFF.

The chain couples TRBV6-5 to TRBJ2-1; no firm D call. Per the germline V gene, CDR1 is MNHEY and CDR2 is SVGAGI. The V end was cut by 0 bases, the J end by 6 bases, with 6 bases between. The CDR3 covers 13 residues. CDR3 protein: CASSYSDLNEQFF. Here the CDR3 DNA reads TGTGCCAGCAGTTACTCAGATCTCAATGAGCAGTTCTTC.

The CDR3 coding sequence is TGTGCCAGCAGTTTGGGTCAGACCTACGAGCAGTACTTC. This encodes CASSLGQTYEQYF. The V and J genes are TRBV28 and TRBJ2-7; D unclear. This CDR3 comprises 13 residues. Trimming stripped 3 bases from V and 2 bases from J, with 8 bases between. CDR1 is MDHEN and CDR2 is SYDVKM in the germline V gene.

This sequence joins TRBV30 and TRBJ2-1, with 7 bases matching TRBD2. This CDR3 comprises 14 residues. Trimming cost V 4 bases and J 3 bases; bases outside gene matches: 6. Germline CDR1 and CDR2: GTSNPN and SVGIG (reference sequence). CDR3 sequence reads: CAWKDGGYYNEQFF. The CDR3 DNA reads TGTGCCTGGAAGGACGGGGGGTACTACAATGAGCAGTTCTTC.

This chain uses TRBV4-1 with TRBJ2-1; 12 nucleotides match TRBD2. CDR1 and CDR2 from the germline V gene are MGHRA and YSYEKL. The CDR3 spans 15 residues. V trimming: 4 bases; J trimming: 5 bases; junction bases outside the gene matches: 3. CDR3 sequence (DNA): TGCGCCAGCAGCCCCCTAGCGGGAGGGAACAATGAGCAGTTCTTC. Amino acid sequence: CASSPLAGGNNEQFF.

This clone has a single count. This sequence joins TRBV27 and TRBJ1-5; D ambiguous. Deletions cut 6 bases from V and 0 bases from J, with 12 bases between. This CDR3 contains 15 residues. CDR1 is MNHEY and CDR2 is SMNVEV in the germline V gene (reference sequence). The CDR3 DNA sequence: TGTGCCAGCAGAAGGGATCAATATAGCAATCAGCCCCAGCATTTT. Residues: CASRRDQYSNQPQHF.

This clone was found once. CDR3 DNA sequence: TGTGCCAGCAGCGCGAATTCTTGGGGACAGGGGCTGACTGAAGCTTTCTTT. Translating gives CASSANSWGQGLTEAFF. The chain recombines TRBV25-1 with TRBJ1-1, with 10 nucleotides matching TRBD1. CDR3 length: 17 residues. After removal of 6 bases from V and 5 bases from J, the junction contained 15 bases not matched to a gene. Germline loops: CDR1 MGHDK, CDR2 SYGVNS.

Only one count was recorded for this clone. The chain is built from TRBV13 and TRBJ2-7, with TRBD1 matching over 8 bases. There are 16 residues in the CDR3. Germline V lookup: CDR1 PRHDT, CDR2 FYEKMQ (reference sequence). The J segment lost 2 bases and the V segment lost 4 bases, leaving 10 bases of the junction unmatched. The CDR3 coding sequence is TGTGCCAGCAGCTCTTTCGGACAGGGAATTACCTACGAGCAGTACTTC. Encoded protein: CASSSFGQGITYEQYF.

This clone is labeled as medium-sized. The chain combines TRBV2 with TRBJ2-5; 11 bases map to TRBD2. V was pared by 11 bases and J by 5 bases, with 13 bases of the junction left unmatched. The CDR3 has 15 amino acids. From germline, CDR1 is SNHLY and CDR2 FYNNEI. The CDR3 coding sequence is TGTGCCTCCGAGGCACTAGCGGGAGTTGGTGAGACCCAGTACTTC. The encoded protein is CASEALAGVGETQYF.

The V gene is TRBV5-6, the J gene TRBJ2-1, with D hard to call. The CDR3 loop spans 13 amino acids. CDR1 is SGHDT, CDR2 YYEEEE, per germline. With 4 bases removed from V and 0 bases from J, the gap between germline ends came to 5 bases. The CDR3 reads CASSANSYNEQFF. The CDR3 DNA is TGTGCCAGCAGCGCCAACTCCTACAATGAGCAGTTCTTC.

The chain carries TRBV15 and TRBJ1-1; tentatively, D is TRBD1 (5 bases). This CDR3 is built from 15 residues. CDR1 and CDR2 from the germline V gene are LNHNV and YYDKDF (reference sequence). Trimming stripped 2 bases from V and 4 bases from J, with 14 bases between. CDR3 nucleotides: TGTGCCACCAGCAGATGGAGGAGGGGCGGCACTGAAGCTTTCTTT. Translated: CATSRWRRGGTEAFF.

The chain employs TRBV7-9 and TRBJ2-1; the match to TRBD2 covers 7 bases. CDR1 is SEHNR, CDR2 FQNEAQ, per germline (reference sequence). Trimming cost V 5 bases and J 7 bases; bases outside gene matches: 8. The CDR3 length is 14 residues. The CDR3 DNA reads TGTGCCAGCAGCGGTTTGCGCGGGAGTAATGAGCAGTTCTTC. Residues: CASSGLRGSNEQFF.

CDR3: CASSVGGQGEMNTEAFF. CDR3 DNA: TGTGCCAGCAGCGTAGGTGGTCAGGGAGAAATGAACACTGAAGCTTTCTTT. The chain carries TRBV9 and TRBJ1-1; D might be TRBD1 (5 bases). Trimming pared 0 bases from V and 0 bases from J, leaving 15 bases between. Germline V gene data show CDR1 as SGDLS and CDR2 as YYNGEE. This CDR3 has 17 residues.

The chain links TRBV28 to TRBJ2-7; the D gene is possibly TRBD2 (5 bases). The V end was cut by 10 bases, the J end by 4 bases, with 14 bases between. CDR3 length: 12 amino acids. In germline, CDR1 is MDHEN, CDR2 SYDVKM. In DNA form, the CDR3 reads TGTGCCACCTTTGGGGAGAATTACGAGCAGTACTTC. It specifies CATFGENYEQYF.

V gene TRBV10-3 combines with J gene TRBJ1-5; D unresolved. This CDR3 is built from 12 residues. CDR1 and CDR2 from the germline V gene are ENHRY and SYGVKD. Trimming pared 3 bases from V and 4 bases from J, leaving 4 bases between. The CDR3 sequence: CAISDLNQPQHF. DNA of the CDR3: TGTGCCATCAGTGACTTAAATCAGCCCCAGCATTTT.

This chain's CDR3 is CASSDSFPPRTDTQYF. The CDR3 coding sequence is TGTGCCAGCAGTGACTCCTTTCCCCCGCGGACAGATACGCAGTATTTT. The chain carries TRBV6-4 and TRBJ2-3; D unclear. Germline V gives CDR1 MRHNA, CDR2 SNTAGT. Trimming left V 0 bases short and J 3 bases short, with 13 bases between. This CDR3 contains 16 residues.

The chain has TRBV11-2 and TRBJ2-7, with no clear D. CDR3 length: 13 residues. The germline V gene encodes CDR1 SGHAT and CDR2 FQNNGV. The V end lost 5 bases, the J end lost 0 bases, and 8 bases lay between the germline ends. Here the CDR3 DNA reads TGTGCCAGCAGCCCCCACTACTCCTACGAGCAGTACTTC. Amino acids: CASSPHYSYEQYF.

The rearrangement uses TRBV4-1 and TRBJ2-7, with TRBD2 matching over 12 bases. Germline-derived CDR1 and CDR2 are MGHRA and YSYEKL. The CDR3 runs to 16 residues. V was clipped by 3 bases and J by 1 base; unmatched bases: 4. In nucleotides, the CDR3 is TGCGCCAGCAGCCAGAAGGGACTAGCGGGTTCCTACGAGCAGTACTTC. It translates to CASSQKGLAGSYEQYF.

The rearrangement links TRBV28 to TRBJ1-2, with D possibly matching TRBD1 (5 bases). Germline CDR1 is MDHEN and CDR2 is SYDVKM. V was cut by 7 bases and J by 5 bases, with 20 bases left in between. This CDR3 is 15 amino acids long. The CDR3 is CASNPGVWDRYGYTF. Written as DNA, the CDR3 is TGTGCCAGCAACCCGGGGGTATGGGATCGTTATGGCTACACCTTC.